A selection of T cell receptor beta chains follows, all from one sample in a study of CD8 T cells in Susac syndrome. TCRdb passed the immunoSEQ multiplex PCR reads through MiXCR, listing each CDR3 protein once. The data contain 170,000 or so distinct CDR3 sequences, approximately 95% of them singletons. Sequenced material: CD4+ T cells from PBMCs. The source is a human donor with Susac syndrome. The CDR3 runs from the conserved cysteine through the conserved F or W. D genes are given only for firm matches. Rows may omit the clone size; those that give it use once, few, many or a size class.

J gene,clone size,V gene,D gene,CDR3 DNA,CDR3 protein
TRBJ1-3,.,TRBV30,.,TGTGCCTGTACCTCTGGAAACACCATATATTTT,CACTSGNTIYF
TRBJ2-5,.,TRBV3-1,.,TGTGCCAGCAGCCAACTAGAGGCGGAGACCCAGTACTTC,CASSQLEAETQYF
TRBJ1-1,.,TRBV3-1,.,TGTGCCAGCAGCCAGAGTCCGGGGTCAAAGACTGAAGCTTTCTTT,CASSQSPGSKTEAFF
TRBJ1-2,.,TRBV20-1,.,TGCAGTGCTAGAGATCGGGGGTATGGCTACACCTTC,CSARDRGYGYTF
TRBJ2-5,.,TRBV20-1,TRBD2,TGCAGTGCCATAAAAACCGGGACTAGCGGGAGGCTCCGCAAAGAGACCCAGTACTTC,CSAIKTGTSGRLRKETQYF
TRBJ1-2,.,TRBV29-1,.,TGCAGCGCCGAGGCCGGCTATGGCTACACCTTC,CSAEAGYGYTF
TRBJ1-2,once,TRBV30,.,TGTGCCTGGAGTGTACACGGGACTAACTATGGCTACACCTTC,CAWSVHGTNYGYTF
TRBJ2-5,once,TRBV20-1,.,TGCAGTGCTAGTGATTCGAGACGAATACAAGAGACCCAGTACTTC,CSASDSRRIQETQYF
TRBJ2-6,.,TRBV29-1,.,TGCAGCGTTGATGGTTCTGGGGCCAACGTCCTGACTTTC,CSVDGSGANVLTF
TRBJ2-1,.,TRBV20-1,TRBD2,TGCAGTGCCCCGGGACTAGGTATCTATGAGCAGTTCTTC,CSAPGLGIYEQFF
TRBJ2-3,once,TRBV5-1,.,TGCGCCAGCAGCTTGGAACCGGCGGTTACGCAGTATTTT,CASSLEPAVTQYF
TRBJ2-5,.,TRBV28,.,TGTGCCAGCAGTTCCCGAGAGACCCAGTACTTC,CASSSRETQYF
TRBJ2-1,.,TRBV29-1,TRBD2,TGCAGCGTAGCGGGGGACTACAATGAGCAGTTCTTC,CSVAGDYNEQFF
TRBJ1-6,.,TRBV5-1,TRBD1,TGCGCCAGCATGGGACAGGGCAATTCACCCCTCCACTTT,CASMGQGNSPLHF
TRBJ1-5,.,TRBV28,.,TGTGCCAGCAGCGGGACTTTGAGCAATCAGCCCCAGCATTTT,CASSGTLSNQPQHF
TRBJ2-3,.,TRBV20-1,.,TGCAGTGCTTCACCGGGGGATAAAGATACGCAGTATTTT,CSASPGDKDTQYF
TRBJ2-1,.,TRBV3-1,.,TGTGCCAGCAGCCTCGTATTGGAGGGTGATGAGCAGTTCTTC,CASSLVLEGDEQFF
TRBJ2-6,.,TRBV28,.,TGTGCCAGCAGACCGGGACCGATAATCTCTGGGGCCAACGTCCTGACTTTC,CASRPGPIISGANVLTF
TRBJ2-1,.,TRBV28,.,TGTGCCAGCAATGGGGGGTCCCTCAATTACAACGAGCAGTTCTTC,CASNGGSLNYNEQFF
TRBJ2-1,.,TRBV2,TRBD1,TGTGCCAGCAGCAAGGGACAGGGGTTCAATGAGCAGTTCTTC,CASSKGQGFNEQFF
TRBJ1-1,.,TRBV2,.,TGTGCCAGCAGTGGTAATGGGTTGGGAAACACTGAAGCTTTCTTT,CASSGNGLGNTEAFF
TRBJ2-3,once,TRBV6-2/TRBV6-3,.,TGTGCCAGCAGTTACGCACTAGCTCCAGATACGCAGTATTTT,CASSYALAPDTQYF
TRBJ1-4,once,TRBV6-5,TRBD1,TGTGCCAGCAGCCGTGACAGGGTTGGTAATGAAAAACTGTTTTTT,CASSRDRVGNEKLFF
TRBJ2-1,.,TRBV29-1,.,TGCAGCGTTGAGGACTTCGGAAGGGACAATGAGCAGTTCTTC,CSVEDFGRDNEQFF
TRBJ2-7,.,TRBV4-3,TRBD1,TGCGCCAGCAGCCAACGGGACAGGGCCTACGAGCAGTACTTC,CASSQRDRAYEQYF
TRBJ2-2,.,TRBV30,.,TGTGCCTGGAAGCTAGGCATGAACACCGGGGAGCTGTTTTTT,CAWKLGMNTGELFF
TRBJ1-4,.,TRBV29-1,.,TGCAGCGTTGACGGAGGGAATGAAAAACTGTTTTTT,CSVDGGNEKLFF
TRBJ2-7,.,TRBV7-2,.,TGTGCCAGCAGCTTAGAGGACCCCGCTGTTGGAGGCGAGCAGTGCTTC,CASSLEDPAVGGEQCF
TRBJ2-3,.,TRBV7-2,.,TGTGCCAGCACCCTAGAGCGCCAGGGCACAGATACGCAGTATTTT,CASTLERQGTDTQYF
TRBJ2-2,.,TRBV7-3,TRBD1,TGTGCCAGCAGCCGAGTCGACAGGGGGCGAGACACCGGGGAGCTGTTTTTT,CASSRVDRGRDTGELFF
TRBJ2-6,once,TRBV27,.,TGTGCCAGCAGTCCCCTGGGGTCTGGGACTGGGGCCAACGTCCTGACTTTC,CASSPLGSGTGANVLTF